This T cell receptor (beta chain) was recovered during a study of cytomegalovirus exposure and HLA in healthy donors. The PCR employed 60 Vbeta primers together with 13 Jbeta primers. Profiled with immunoSEQ multiplex PCR; TCRdb holds only in-frame clones, not every one. This table lists around 200,000 clones. On this clone: Its antigen remains unknown.

General study results and limits: Association of a missense DCLRE1C variant with TCR beta V- and J-gene trimming was reported in a later analysis. In vitro assays verified that a few CMV-associated chains recognized CMV antigens specifically. Later analysis found that TCR beta chains associated with HLA were more clonally expanded than other, equally common chains.

V shed 5 bases, J shed 3 bases, and the junction held 6 bases outside the gene matches. The CDR3 length is 15 residues. Germline V lookup: CDR1 LGHNA, CDR2 YNFKEQ. The chain joins TRBV4-2 to TRBJ2-1; 8 nucleotides agree with TRBD2. Material for sequencing was PBMCs. The TCR was taken from a girl aged 2 to 10 in good health and CMV-seropositive. The DNA of the CDR3 is TGTGCCAGCAGCTCTCTAGCGGGTCTCTACAATGAGCAGTTCTTC. Amino acids: CASSSLAGLYNEQFF.